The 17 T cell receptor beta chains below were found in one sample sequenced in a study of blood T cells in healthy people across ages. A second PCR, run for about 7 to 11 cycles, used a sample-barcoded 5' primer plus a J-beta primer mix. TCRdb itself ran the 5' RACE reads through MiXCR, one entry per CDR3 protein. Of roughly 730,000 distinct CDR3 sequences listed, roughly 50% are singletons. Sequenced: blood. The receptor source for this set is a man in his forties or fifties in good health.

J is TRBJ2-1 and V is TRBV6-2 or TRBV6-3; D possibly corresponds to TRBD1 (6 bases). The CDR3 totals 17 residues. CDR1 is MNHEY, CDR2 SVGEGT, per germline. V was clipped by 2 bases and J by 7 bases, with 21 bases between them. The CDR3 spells CASSYPVTGRLLNEQFF. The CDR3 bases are TGTGCCAGCAGTTACCCAGTGACAGGACGTTTGTTGAATGAGCAGTTCTTC.

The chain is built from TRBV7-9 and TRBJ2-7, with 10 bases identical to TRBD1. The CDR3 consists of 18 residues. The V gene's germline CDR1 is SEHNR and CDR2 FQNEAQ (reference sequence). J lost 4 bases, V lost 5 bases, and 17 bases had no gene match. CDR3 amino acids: CASSHNDRGLDDFYEQYF. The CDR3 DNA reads TGTGCCAGCAGCCATAATGACAGGGGGCTCGACGATTTTTACGAGCAGTACTTC.

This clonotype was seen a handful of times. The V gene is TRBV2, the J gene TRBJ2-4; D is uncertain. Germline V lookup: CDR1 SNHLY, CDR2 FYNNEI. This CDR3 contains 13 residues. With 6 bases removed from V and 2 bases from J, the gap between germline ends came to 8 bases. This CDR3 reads CASRDTTKNIQYF. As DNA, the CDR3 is TGTGCCAGCAGGGATACTACCAAAAACATTCAGTACTTC.

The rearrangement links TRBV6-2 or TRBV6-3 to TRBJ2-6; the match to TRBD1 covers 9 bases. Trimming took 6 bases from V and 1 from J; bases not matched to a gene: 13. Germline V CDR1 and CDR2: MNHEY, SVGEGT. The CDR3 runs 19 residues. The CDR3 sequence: CASSFDRDREKSGANVLTF. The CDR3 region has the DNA TGTGCCAGCAGCTTCGACCGGGACAGGGAAAAATCTGGGGCCAACGTCCTGACTTTC.

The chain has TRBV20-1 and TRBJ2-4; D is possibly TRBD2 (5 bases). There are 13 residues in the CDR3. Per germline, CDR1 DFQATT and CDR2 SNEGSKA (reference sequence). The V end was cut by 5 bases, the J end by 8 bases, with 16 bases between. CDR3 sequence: CSAPGGPGDIQYF. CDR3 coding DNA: TGCAGTGCTCCAGGAGGCCCTGGAGACATTCAGTACTTC.

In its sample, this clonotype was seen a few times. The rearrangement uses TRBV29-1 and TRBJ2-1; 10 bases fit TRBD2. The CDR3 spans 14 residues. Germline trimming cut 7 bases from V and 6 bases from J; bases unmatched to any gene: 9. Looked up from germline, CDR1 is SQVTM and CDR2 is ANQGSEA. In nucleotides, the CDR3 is TGCAGCGCGCAAGCGGGAGGGGGAATCAATGAGCAGTTCTTC. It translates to CSAQAGGGINEQFF.

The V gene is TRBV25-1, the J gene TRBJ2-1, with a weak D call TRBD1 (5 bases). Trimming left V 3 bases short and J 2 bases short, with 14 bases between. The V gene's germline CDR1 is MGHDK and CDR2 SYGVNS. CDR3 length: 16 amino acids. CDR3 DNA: TGTGCCAGCAGTGAGCAGTCAGGGTGGCCCTACAATGAGCAGTTCTTC. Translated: CASSEQSGWPYNEQFF.

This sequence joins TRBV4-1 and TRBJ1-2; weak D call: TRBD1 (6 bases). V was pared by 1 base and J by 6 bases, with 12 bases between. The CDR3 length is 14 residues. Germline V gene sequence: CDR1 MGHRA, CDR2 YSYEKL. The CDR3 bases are TGCGCCAGCAGCCAAGTCGGAGGGGGGGATGGCTACACCTTC. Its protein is CASSQVGGGDGYTF.

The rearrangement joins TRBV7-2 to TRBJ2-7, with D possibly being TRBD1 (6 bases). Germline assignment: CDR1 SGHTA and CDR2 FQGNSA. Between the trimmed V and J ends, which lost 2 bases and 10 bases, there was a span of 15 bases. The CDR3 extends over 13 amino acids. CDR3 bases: TGTGCCAGCAGCTTACAACTGACAGGTCACCAGTACTTC. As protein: CASSLQLTGHQYF.

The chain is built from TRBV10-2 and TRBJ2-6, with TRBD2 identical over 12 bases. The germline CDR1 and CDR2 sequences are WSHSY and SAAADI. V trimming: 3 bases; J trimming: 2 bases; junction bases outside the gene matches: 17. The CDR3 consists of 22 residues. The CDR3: CASSDWVGKPSGRATGANVLTF. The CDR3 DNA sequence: TGCGCCAGCAGTGATTGGGTAGGGAAGCCTAGCGGGAGGGCCACTGGGGCCAACGTCCTGACTTTC.

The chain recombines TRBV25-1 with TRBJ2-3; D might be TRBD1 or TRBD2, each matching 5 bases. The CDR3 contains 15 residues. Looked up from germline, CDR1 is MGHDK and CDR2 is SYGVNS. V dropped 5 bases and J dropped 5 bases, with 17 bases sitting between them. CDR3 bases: TGTGCCAGCAGTTCTTTTGTCGGGGCCGGAGATACGCAGTATTTT. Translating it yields CASSSFVGAGDTQYF.

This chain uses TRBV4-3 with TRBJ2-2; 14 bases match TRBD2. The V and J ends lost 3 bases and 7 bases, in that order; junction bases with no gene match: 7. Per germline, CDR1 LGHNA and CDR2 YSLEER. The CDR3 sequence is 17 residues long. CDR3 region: CASSQGTSGSMVGELFF. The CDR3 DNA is TGCGCCAGCAGCCAGGGGACTAGCGGGAGTATGGTCGGGGAGCTGTTTTTT.

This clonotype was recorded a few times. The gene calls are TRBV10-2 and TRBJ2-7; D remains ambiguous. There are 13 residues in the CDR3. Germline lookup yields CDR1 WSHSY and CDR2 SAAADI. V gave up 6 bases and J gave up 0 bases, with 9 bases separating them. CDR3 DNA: TGCGCCAGCAGCGGCAGTCACTCCTACGAGCAGTACTTC. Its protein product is CASSGSHSYEQYF.

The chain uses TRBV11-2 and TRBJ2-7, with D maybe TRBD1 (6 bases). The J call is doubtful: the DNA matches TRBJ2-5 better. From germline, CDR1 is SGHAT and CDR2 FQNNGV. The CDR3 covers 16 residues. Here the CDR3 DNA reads TGTGCCAGCAGCCCCACCCGGGACAAGTCGCGAGAGACCCAGTACTTC. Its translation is CASSPTRDKSRETQYF.

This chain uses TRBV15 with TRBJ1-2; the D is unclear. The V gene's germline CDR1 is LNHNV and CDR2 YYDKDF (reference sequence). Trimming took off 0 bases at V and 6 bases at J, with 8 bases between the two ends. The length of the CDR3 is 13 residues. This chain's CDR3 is CATSRENSNGYTF. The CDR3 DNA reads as TGTGCCACCAGCAGAGAGAACAGCAATGGCTACACCTTC. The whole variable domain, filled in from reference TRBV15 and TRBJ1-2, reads DAMVIQNPRYQVTQFGKPVTLSCSQTLNHNVMYWYQQKSSQAPKLLFHYYDKDFNNEADTPDNFQSRRPNTSFCFLDIRSPGLGDTAMYLCATSRENSNGYTFGSGTRLTVV.

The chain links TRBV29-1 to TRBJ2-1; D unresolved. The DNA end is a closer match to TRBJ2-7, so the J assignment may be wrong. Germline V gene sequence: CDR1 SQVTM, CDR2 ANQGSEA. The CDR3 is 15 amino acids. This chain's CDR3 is CSVEHRRSSYNGQYF. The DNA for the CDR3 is TGCAGCGTTGAGCACAGACGGAGCTCCTACAATGGGCAGTACTTC.

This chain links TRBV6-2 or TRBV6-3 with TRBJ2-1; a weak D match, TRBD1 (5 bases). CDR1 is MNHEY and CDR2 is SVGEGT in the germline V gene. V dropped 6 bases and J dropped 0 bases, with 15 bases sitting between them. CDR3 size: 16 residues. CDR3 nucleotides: TGTGCCAGCAGAACGACTGGACAAAACTCCTACAATGAGCAGTTCTTC. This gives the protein CASRTTGQNSYNEQFF.